The source of this T cell receptor (beta chain) is a study of T cell responses to AZD1222 COVID-19 vaccine. Produced via immunoSEQ multiplex PCR; TCRdb's table is partial and in-frame only. This sample has 90,000 to 120,000 clones; about 92% occur once, and the top ten carry roughly 9%. The germline V gene encodes CDR1 SNHLY and CDR2 FYNNEI. This CDR3 has 14 residues. The V end was cut by 6 bases, the J end by 4 bases, with 15 bases between. The sample here was peripheral blood, taken 28 days after the second AZD1222 dose. This TCR was recovered from an adult who received the AZD1222 COVID-19 vaccine. This rearrangement joins TRBV2 to TRBJ1-2; possibly TRBD1 for D (6 bases). The CDR3, as DNA: TGTGCCAGCAGCCCGAGGGGGGCGAGCTATGGCTACACCTTC. Translation gives CASSPRGASYGYTF.